The source of this T cell receptor beta chain is a study of molecular identifiers for immune sequencing clone quantification. The overall study: Within a replicate experiment, RNA obtained from either about 21,000 or 97,000 naive CD8 cells was divided into five aliquots, and four of those aliquots were then sequenced.

TCRdb processed the PCR reads anew with MiXCR; each CDR3 protein has one entry. The table has under 650,000 distinct CDR3 sequences, around 20% seen once. This clonotype was counted many times. What it binds is not known. CDR1 is SGHKS and CDR2 is YYEKEE in the germline V gene (reference sequence). There are 14 residues in the CDR3. Trimming stripped 0 bases from V and 7 bases from J, with 13 bases between. General study findings and limits: Jurkat TCR RNA spiked in from one cell (amid about 1 million naive cells) was reportedly detectable.

Naive CD8 libraries were made from about 20,000 to 1,000,000 sorted cells, and they used 10%, 30% or 50% RNA. This receptor was taken from a human donor in good health. Some libraries in this study had Jurkat cell RNA spiked in. The gene calls are TRBV5-5 and TRBJ1-1; D unclear. What was sequenced was naive CD8+ T cells from blood, with Jurkat cell RNA spiked in. The subset here: FACS-sorted CD8+CD4-CCR7+CD45RA+ naive T cells. CDR3 amino acids: CASSLADGSYEAFF. CDR3 sequence (DNA): TGTGCCAGCAGCTTGGCCGATGGCAGCTATGAAGCTTTCTTT.